The T cell receptor (beta chain) under discussion was sequenced for a study of T-cell memory formation after mild COVID-19. Study results and limitations: CD4+ contracting clones lay mainly in CM and EM, CD8+ ones in EMRA. Memory sampled before infection contained some responding clones, suggesting cross-reactive memory joined.

A word on this clonotype: Its antigen remains unknown.

This CDR3 spans 16 amino acids. CDR1 is SQVTM and CDR2 is ANQGSEA in the germline V gene. V shed 1 base, J shed 2 bases, and the junction held 9 bases outside the gene matches. 5'RACE with constant-segment primers yielded barcoded, UMI-tagged TCR alpha and TCR beta cDNA libraries. MiXCR, applied by TCRdb to the 5' RACE reads, yields one record per CDR3 protein. This sample has 400,000 or so distinct CDR3 sequences, with roughly 20% found just once. The sample consisted of PBMCs or a T cell subset sorted from them (not recorded which). The sequence was collected from an adult woman who had mild COVID-19 (a few samples of this study predate the infection). Cell type and time point are not known. The chain combines TRBV29-1 with TRBJ2-3; TRBD2 agrees at 7 bases. In DNA, the CDR3 is TGCAGCGTTGAAGGGGGAGGAAGCGGGGACACAGATACGCAGTATTTT. Its protein is CSVEGGGSGDTDTQYF.